This T cell receptor (beta chain) was identified during a study of T cell repertoires in cytomegalovirus infection. Each CDR3 protein gets one entry after TCRdb re-called the reads with MiXCR. This sample has 300,000 or so distinct CDR3 sequences, with 9.6% found just once. This clonotype has a count of ten or more. The CDR3 totals 13 residues. CDR1 is SNHLY, CDR2 FYNNEI, per germline. The V call is TRBV2, the J call TRBJ1-2; possible D gene TRBD1, 6 bases. The sequencing sample was made of PBMCs. This sequence was found in a human donor in good health (CMV status not recorded). Some clones in this sample may be carry-over from other donors' samples. The DNA for the CDR3 is TGTGCGATGCTGGACAGACTTAACTATGGCTACACCTTC. It is translated as CAMLDRLNYGYTF.